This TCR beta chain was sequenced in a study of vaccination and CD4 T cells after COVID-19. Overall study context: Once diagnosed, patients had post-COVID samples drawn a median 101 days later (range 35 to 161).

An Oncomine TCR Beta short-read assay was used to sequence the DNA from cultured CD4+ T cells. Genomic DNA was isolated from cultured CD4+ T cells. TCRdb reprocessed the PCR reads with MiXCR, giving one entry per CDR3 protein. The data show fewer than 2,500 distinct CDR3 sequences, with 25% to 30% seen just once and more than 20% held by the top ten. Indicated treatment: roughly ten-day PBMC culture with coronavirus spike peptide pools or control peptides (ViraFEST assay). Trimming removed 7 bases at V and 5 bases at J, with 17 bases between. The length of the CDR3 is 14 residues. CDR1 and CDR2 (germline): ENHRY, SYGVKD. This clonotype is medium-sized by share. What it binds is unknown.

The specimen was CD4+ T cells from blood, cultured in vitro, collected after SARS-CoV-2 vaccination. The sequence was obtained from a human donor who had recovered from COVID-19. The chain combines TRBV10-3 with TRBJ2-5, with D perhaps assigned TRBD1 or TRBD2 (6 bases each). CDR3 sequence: CAINGGGATETQYF. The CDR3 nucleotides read TGTGCCATCAATGGGGGCGGGGCGACGGAGACCCAGTACTTC.